These 5 T cell receptor beta chains share one sample of origin, sequenced in a study (dated by TCRdb to about 2015). Library prep was done by 5' RACE. TCRdb lists the instrument as Illumina MiSeq. Clones were called with MiXCR by TCRdb after fastp trimmed the public reads at Q25, and only in-frame beta chains were retained. Here each entry gathers all rows of one CDR3 protein and keeps the most common genes and DNA. For this sample the table gives nearly 55,000 distinct CDR3 sequences, of which approximately 23% were detected only once. In total, the top ten clones hold 3.2% of the sample. The sample taken for sequencing was tumor-infiltrating naive CD4+ T cells sorted from the breast tumor. The cell subset or site label for this specimen denotes: naive CD4+ T cells, CD4+CD45RA+CD25-. The origin of the receptors is a female donor with breast cancer.

This clonotype was seen more than once but under ten times. This sequence joins TRBV7-2 and TRBJ2-7; either TRBD1 or TRBD2 may fit D (5 bases each). Trimming pared 5 bases from V and 4 bases from J, leaving 18 bases between. Germline loops: CDR1 SGHTA, CDR2 FQGNSA. CDR3 length: 15 residues. The CDR3 spells CASSDYLRAGYEQYF. The CDR3 coding sequence is TGTGCCAGCAGCGATTACTTGAGGGCAGGGTACGAGCAGTACTTC.

This clonotype was observed a handful of times. J is TRBJ1-2 and V is TRBV3-1; D is undetermined. Trimming took 0 bases from V and 13 from J, leaving 12 bases between them. This CDR3 is built from 12 residues. The germline V gene has CDR1 LGHDT and CDR2 YNNKEL (reference sequence). The CDR3 bases are TGTGCCAGCAGCCAAGATCCTGGCAGAGTCACCTTC. It is translated as CASSQDPGRVTF. Full variable domain (outside the CDR3, taken from reference TRBV3-1 and TRBJ1-2): DTAVSQTPKYLVTQMGNDKSIKCEQNLGHDTMYWYKQDSKKFLKIMFSYNNKELIINETVPNRFSPKSPDKAHLNLHINSLELGDSAVYFCASSQDPGRVTFGSGTRLTVV.

This clonotype was counted only a few times. The rearrangement uses TRBV12-3 or TRBV12-4 and TRBJ1-1; D gene ambiguous. The CDR3 totals 13 residues. V lost 3 bases and J lost 1, with 6 bases in between. CDR3 residues: CASSFIRNTEAFF. The CDR3 nucleotides read TGTGCCAGCAGTTTTATAAGGAACACTGAAGCTTTCTTT.

This clonotype was detected many times. The chain is built from TRBV5-1 and TRBJ2-2; the D is unclear. The V and J ends lost 2 bases and 4 bases respectively, with 9 bases between them. The CDR3 has 14 amino acids. Germline V gives CDR1 SGHRS, CDR2 YFSETQ. The CDR3 sequence is CASSLDRTTGELFF. The CDR3 DNA follows: TGCGCCAGCAGCTTAGACCGGACCACCGGGGAGCTGTTTTTT.

Concerning this clonotype itself: Being one base from a much bigger clone, this may be a read error. This chain links TRBV5-1 with TRBJ1-2; no clear D gene. The germline V gene has CDR1 SGHRS and CDR2 YFSETQ. The CDR3 runs to 11 residues. Trimming cost V 2 bases and J 7 bases, with 6 bases left between them. The CDR3 sequence: CASSFGVGYTF. The CDR3 bases are TGCGCCAGCAGCTTCGGAGTTGGCTACACCTTC.